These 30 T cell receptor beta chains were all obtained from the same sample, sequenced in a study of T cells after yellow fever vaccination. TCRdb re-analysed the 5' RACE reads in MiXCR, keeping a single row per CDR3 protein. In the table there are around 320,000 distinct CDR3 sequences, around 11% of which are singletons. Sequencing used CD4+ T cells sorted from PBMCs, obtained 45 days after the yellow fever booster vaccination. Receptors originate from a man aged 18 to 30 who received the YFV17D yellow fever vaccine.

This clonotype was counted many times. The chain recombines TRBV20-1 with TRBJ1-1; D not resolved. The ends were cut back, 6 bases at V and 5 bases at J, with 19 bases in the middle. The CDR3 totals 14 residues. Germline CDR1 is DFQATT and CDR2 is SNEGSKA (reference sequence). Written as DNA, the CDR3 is TGCAGTGCATCGGCCACACTTACCGAGACTGAAGCTTTCTTT. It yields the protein CSASATLTETEAFF.

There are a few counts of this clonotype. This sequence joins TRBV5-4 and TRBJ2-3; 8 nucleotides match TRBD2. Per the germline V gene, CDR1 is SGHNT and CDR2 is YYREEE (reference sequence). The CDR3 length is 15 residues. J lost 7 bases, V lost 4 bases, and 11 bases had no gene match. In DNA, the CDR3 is TGTGCCAGCAGCGGAAGCGGGACTAGTCGTCATACGCAGTATTTT. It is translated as CASSGSGTSRHTQYF.

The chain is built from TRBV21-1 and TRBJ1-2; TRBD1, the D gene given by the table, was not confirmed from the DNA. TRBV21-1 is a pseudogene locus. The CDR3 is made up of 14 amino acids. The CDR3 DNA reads TGTGCCAGCAGCAAAGATGGACAGGGGTATGGCTACACCTTC. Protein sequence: CASSKDGQGYGYTF.

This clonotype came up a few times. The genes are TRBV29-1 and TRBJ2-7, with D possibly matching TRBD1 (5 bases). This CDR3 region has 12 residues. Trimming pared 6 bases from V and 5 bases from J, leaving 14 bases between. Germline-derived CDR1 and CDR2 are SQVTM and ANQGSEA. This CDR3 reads CSVADSGNEQYV. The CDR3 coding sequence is TGCAGCGTGGCTGACAGTGGTAACGAGCAGTACGTC.

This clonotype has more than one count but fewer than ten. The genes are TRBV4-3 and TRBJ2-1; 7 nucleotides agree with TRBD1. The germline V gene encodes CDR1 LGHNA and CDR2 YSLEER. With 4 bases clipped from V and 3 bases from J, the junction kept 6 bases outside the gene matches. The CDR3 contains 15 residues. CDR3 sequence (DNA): TGCGCCAGCAGCCGTTACCGGGACAGCTACAATGAGCAGTTCTTC. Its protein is CASSRYRDSYNEQFF.

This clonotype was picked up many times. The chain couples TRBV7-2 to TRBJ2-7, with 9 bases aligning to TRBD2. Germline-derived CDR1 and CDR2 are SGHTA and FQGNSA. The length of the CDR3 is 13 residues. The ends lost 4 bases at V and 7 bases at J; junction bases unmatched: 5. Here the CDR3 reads CASSSRAGGEQYV. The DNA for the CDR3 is TGTGCCAGCAGCTCCCGAGCGGGGGGTGAGCAGTACGTC.

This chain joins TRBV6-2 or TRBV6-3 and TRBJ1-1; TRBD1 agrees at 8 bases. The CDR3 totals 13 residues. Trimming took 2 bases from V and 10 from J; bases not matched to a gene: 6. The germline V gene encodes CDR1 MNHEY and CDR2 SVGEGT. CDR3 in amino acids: CASSYLQGARAFF. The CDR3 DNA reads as TGTGCCAGCAGTTACCTCCAGGGGGCAAGAGCTTTCTTT.

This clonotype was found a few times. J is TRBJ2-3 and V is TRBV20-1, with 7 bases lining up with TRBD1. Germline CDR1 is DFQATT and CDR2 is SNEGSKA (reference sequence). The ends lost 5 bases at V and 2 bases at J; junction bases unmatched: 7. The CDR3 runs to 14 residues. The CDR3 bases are TGCAGTGCTCCGCCAGGGGGAAACACAGATACGCAGTATTTT. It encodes CSAPPGGNTDTQYF.

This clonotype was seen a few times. This CDR3 reads CASSTVTSGVYEQYF. The CDR3 DNA is TGTGCCAGCAGCACTGTGACTAGCGGGGTCTACGAGCAGTACTTC. The rearrangement joins TRBV7-2 to TRBJ2-7, with 11 bases lining up with TRBD2. Germline V lookup: CDR1 SGHTA, CDR2 FQGNSA. This CDR3 contains 15 residues. The junction had 6 bases not matched to a gene; V was cut back by 5 bases and J by 3 bases.

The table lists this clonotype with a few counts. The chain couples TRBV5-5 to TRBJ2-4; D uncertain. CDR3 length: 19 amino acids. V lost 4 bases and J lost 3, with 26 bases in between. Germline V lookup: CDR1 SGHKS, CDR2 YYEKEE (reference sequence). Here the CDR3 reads CASSPVRFADTPFKNIQYF. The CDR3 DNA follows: TGTGCCAGCAGCCCCGTACGGTTTGCAGACACCCCCTTCAAAAACATTCAGTACTTC.

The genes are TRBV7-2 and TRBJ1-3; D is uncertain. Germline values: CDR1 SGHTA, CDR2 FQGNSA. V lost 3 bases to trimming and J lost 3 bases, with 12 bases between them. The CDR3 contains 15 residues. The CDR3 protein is CASSFSLVGGNTIYF. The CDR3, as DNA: TGTGCCAGCAGCTTTTCCCTAGTCGGTGGAAACACCATATATTTT.

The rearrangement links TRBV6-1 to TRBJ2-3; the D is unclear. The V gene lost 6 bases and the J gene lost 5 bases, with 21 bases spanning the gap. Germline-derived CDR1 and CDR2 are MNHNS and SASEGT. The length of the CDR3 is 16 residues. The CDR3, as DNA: TGTGCCAGCAGAGCCATCGACGGAAGTTCAGTAGATACGCAGTATTTT. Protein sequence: CASRAIDGSSVDTQYF.

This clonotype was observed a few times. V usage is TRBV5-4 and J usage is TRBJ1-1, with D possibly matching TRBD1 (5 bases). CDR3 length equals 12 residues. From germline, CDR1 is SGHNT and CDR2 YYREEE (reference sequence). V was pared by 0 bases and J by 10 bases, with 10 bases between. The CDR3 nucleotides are TGTGCCAGCAGCTTGGAGTGGGGACGAGCTTTCTTT. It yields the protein CASSLEWGRAFF.

The CDR3 DNA is TGTGCCAGCACTCTGGGGCCGTCCGATACGCAGTATTTT. Translation gives CASTLGPSDTQYF. The gene calls are TRBV7-2 and TRBJ2-3; D perhaps matches TRBD1 (5 bases). The germline V gene has CDR1 SGHTA and CDR2 FQGNSA. Trimming pared 7 bases from V and 6 bases from J, leaving 14 bases between. The CDR3 is 13 residues long.

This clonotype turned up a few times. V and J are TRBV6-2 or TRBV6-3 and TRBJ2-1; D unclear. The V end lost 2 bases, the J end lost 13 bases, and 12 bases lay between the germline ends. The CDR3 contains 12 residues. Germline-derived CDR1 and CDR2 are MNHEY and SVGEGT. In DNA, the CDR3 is TGTGCCAGCAGTTACGTGGCCTGGAGTCAGTTCTTC. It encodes CASSYVAWSQFF.

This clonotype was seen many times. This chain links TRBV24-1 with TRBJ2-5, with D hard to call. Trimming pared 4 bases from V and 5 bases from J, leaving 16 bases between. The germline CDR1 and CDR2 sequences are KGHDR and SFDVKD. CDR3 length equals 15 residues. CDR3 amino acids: CATSDSRPGHETQYF. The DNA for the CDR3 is TGTGCCACCAGTGACTCCAGACCCGGGCATGAGACCCAGTACTTC.

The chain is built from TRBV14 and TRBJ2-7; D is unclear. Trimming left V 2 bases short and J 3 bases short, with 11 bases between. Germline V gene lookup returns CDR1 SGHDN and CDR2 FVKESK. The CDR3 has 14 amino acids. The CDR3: CASSQSTSGYEQYV. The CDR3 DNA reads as TGTGCCAGCAGCCAATCTACCTCAGGCTACGAGCAGTACGTC.

CDR3 sequence reads: CASSLDLRGSNYEQYF. CDR3 sequence (DNA): TGTGCCAGCAGCTTGGATTTAAGGGGCTCAAACTACGAGCAGTACTTC. The chain combines TRBV5-4 with TRBJ2-7; a weak D match, TRBD1 (5 bases). There are 16 residues in the CDR3. Trimming removed 0 bases from V and 3 bases from J, with 16 bases in between. CDR1 is SGHNT and CDR2 is YYREEE in the germline V gene (reference sequence).

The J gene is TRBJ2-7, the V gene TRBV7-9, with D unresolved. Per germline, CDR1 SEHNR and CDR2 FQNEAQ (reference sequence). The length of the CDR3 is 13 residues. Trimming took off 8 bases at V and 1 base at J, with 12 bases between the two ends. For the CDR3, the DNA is TGTGCCAGCGCCCATAGGGTGTCCTACGAGCAGTACTTC. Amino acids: CASAHRVSYEQYF.

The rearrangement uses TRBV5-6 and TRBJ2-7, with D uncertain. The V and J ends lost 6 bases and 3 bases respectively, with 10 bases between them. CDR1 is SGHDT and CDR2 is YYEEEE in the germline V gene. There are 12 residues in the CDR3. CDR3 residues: CASKTQIYEQYF. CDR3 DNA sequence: TGTGCCAGCAAGACCCAAATCTACGAGCAGTACTTC.

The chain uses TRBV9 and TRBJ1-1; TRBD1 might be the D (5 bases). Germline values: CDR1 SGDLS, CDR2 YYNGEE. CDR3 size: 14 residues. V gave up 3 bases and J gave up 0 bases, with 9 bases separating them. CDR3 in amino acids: CASSAGHLNTEAFF. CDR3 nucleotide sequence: TGTGCCAGCAGCGCCGGACACCTGAACACTGAAGCTTTCTTT.

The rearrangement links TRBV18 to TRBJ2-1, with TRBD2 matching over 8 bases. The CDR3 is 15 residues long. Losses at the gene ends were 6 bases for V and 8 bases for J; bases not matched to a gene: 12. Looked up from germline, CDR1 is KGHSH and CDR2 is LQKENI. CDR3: CASSFTGGVIDEQFF. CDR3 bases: TGTGCCAGCTCGTTCACCGGGGGGGTTATCGATGAGCAGTTCTTC.

CDR3: CASSQDFPGGEGQGYTF. CDR3 nucleotide sequence: TGCGCCAGCAGCCAAGATTTCCCCGGGGGCGAAGGTCAGGGCTACACCTTC. J is TRBJ1-2 and V is TRBV4-3; possibly TRBD1 for D (6 bases). CDR3 size: 17 residues. Germline CDR1 is LGHNA and CDR2 is YSLEER. Deletions cut 0 bases from V and 8 bases from J, with 22 bases between.

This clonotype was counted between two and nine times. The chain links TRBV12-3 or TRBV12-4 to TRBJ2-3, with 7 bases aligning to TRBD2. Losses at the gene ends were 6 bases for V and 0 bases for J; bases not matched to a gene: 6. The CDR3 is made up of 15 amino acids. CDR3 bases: TGTGCCAGCAGGGGGAGCGGGGCCAGCACAGATACGCAGTATTTT. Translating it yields CASRGSGASTDTQYF.

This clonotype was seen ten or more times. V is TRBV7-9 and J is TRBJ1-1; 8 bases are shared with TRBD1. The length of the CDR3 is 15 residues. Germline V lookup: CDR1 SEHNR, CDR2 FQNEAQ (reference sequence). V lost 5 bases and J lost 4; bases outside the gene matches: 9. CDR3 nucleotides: TGTGCCAGCAGCAAGGACAGGGCGCAGGTCACTGAAGCTTTCTTT. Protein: CASSKDRAQVTEAFF.

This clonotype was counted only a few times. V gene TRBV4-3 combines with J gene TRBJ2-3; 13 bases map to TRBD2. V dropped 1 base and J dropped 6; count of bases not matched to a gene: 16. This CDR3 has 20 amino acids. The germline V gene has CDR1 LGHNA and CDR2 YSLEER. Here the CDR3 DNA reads TGCGCCAGCAGCCAAGCCAATACCGGGACTAGCGGGGTCATAGGGGATACGCAGTATTTT. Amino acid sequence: CASSQANTGTSGVIGDTQYF.

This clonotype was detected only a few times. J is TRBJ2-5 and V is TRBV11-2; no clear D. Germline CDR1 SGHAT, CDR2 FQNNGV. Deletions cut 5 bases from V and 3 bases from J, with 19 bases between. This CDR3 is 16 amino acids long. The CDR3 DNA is TGTGCCAGCAGCCAACGCCCAAGGGCTCTTGAAGAGACCCAGTACTTC. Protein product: CASSQRPRALEETQYF.

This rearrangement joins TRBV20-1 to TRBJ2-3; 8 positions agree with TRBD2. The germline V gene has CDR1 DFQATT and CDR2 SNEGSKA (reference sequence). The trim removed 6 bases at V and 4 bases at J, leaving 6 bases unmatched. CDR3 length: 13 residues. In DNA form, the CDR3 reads TGCAGTGCCCCCCGGGGGGGGGCAGATACGCAGTATTTT. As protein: CSAPRGGADTQYF.

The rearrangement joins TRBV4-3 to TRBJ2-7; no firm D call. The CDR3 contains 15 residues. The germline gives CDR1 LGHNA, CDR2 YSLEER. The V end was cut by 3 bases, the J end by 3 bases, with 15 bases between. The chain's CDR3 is CASSQGKGPNYEQYF. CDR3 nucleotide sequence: TGCGCCAGCAGCCAGGGAAAAGGGCCTAACTACGAGCAGTACTTC.

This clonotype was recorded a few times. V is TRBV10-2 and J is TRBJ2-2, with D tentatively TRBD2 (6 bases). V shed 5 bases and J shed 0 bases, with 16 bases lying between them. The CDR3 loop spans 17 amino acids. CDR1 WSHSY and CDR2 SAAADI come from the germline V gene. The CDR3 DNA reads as TGCGCCAGCAGTTCCACCCGGAGGGTTGCGAACACCGGGGAGCTGTTTTTT. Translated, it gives CASSSTRRVANTGELFF.